These 13 T cell receptor beta chains were sequenced from one sample in a study of shared clonotypes between healthy human individuals (dated by TCRdb to about 2020). Receptor amplification or capture employed the immunoSEQ multiplex PCR assay. TCRdb took this table from immuneACCESS and kept in-frame rearrangements with V and J called. Such tables lack part of the clones; where checked against another copy, unresolved V genes explain under half of the gap, and the rest is unexplained. The sample includes some 2,000,000 clones, with 85% to 95% observed a single time. The ten most abundant clones make up roughly 0.13% of the sample. Sequenced: naive CD4+ T cells sorted from blood. The sample's cell subset or site label, in plain terms: CD45RA+ positively selected. The receptors were gathered from a man younger than 30 in good health.

This chain connects TRBV5-4 to TRBJ1-1; D possibly corresponds to TRBD1 (5 bases). From germline, CDR1 is SGHNT and CDR2 YYREEE (reference sequence). V was shortened by 4 bases and J by 4 bases, with 14 bases between the two germline ends. The CDR3 totals 14 residues. CDR3 bases: TGTGCCAGCAGCCCATTCGGGGCAGGCACTGAAGCTTTCTTT. Residues: CASSPFGAGTEAFF.

The chain employs TRBV30 and TRBJ1-2; maybe TRBD1 (5 bases). In germline, CDR1 is GTSNPN, CDR2 SVGIG (reference sequence). V lost 3 bases, J lost 4 bases, and 18 bases lay in between. CDR3 length: 15 amino acids. The CDR3 protein is CAWSGDLGGIYGYTF. The CDR3 DNA reads TGTGCCTGGAGCGGAGACCTGGGGGGTATCTATGGCTACACCTTC.

The chain employs TRBV7-9 and TRBJ2-7; possible D gene TRBD2, 5 bases. The length of the CDR3 is 13 residues. V lost 4 bases and J lost 5, with 12 bases in between. CDR1 and CDR2 (germline): SEHNR, FQNEAQ (reference sequence). The CDR3 nucleotides read TGTGCCAGCAGCTCCTCTAGCCGCCACGAGCAGTACTTC. This translates into CASSSSSRHEQYF.

This chain links TRBV30 with TRBJ2-7, with 10 bases fitting TRBD2. This CDR3 has 13 residues. Germline values: CDR1 GTSNPN, CDR2 SVGIG (reference sequence). After removal of 4 bases from V and 6 bases from J, the junction contained 6 bases not matched to a gene. The CDR3 DNA reads TGTGCCTGGAAGTGGGCTAGCGGGGGCGAGCAGTACTTC. Its translation: CAWKWASGGEQYF.

DNA of the CDR3: TGCAGCAAGCGCCTGTTGAGGGAAGCTTTCTTT. Protein: CSKRLLREAFF. The genes are TRBV20-1 and TRBJ1-1, with D hard to call. The CDR3 has 11 residues. The V gene's germline CDR1 is DFQATT and CDR2 SNEGSKA (reference sequence).

The gene calls are TRBV30 and TRBJ1-2; no clear D gene. The CDR3 consists of 14 residues. Looked up from germline, CDR1 is GTSNPN and CDR2 is SVGIG (reference sequence). Deletions cut 1 base from V and 1 base from J, with 10 bases between. The CDR3 DNA reads as TGTGCCTGGAGTGCCCAGACAAGTAACTATGGCTACACCTTC. Encoded protein: CAWSAQTSNYGYTF.

Comment on this clone: The sample contains more than one DNA sequence encoding this CDR3. V and J are TRBV29-1 and TRBJ1-2; D gene unclear. The V end was cut by 4 bases, the J end by 7 bases, with 10 bases between. Per the germline V gene, CDR1 is SQVTM and CDR2 is ANQGSEA. The CDR3 has 11 residues. The CDR3 sequence is CSVAGSSGYTF. CDR3 DNA sequence: TGCAGCGTTGCCGGGAGTTCTGGCTACACCTTC.

This clone has only one observation. The chain recombines TRBV6-1 with TRBJ1-1; D perhaps matches TRBD1 (6 bases). Trimming removed 7 bases at V and 10 bases at J, with 16 bases between. The CDR3 extends over 12 amino acids. The germline CDR1 and CDR2 sequences are MNHNS and SASEGT. The DNA for the CDR3 is TGTGCCAGCATCACCCCGGGACATATAGCTTTCTTT. Translated: CASITPGHIAFF.

This sequence joins TRBV5-1 and TRBJ2-7; 12 bases align to TRBD2. The CDR3 has 15 residues. The V and J ends lost 5 bases and 1 base, in that order; junction bases with no gene match: 4. Germline V lookup: CDR1 SGHRS, CDR2 YFSETQ. As DNA, the CDR3 is TGCGCCAGCAGTCCAACTAGCGGGAGGTCCTACGAGCAGTACTTC. It is translated as CASSPTSGRSYEQYF.

The rearrangement links TRBV7-9 to TRBJ2-7; D possibly uses TRBD1 or TRBD2 (6 bases each). CDR1 is SEHNR and CDR2 is FQNEAQ in the germline V gene (reference sequence). This CDR3 comprises 15 residues. Trimming shortened V by 3 bases and J by 0 bases, and 12 bases separated the two germline ends. As DNA, the CDR3 is TGTGCCAGCAGCTTCCCCGGGGGCCCCTCCTACGAGCAGTACTTC. Its translation: CASSFPGGPSYEQYF. Full variable domain (remainder filled in from reference TRBV7-9 and TRBJ2-7): DTGVSQNPRHKITKRGQNVTFRCDPISEHNRLYWYRQTLGQGPEFLTYFQNEAQLEKSRLLSDRFSAERPKGSFSTLEIQRTEQGDSAMYLCASSFPGGPSYEQYFGPGTRLTVT.

V and J are TRBV4-1 and TRBJ1-2; D call uncertain. The CDR3 sequence is 12 residues long. V dropped 0 bases and J dropped 8 bases, with 7 bases sitting between them. The germline V gene encodes CDR1 MGHRA and CDR2 YSYEKL. The CDR3 sequence is CASSQEGDGYTF. Here the CDR3 DNA reads TGCGCCAGCAGCCAAGAGGGCGACGGCTACACCTTC.

This clone was counted a single time. CDR3 DNA: TGTGCCAGCAGCTACCGGGACAGGGGGCGAAGTGAAAAACTGTTTTTT. This codes for CASSYRDRGRSEKLFF. J is TRBJ1-4 and V is TRBV28; TRBD1 aligns across 12 bases. The germline V gene encodes CDR1 MDHEN and CDR2 SYDVKM. The CDR3 sequence is 16 residues long. J gave up 7 bases and V 6 bases, and 9 bases lay outside the gene matches.

The rearrangement links TRBV6-5 to TRBJ1-6; D gene ambiguous. CDR1 is MNHEY, CDR2 SVGAGI, per germline. The CDR3 runs to 12 residues. V shed 2 bases and J shed 8 bases, with 4 bases lying between them. The CDR3 bases are TGTGCCAGCAGTTACCGCCATTCACCCCTCCACTTT. Its protein is CASSYRHSPLHF.